This T cell receptor (beta chain) is drawn from a study of blood T cell repertoires in COVID-19. The protocol was immunoSEQ multiplex PCR, while the TCRdb copy is restricted to in-frame clones and leaves out a portion. The sample contains about 24,000 clones, about 90% of which appear only once. The CDR3 has 13 amino acids. The ends were cut back, 3 bases at V and 6 bases at J, with 8 bases in the middle. Germline V CDR1 and CDR2: SNHLY, FYNNEI. This TCR derives from a man aged 70-80 years with active COVID-19. Sequenced sample: peripheral blood. This chain joins TRBV2 and TRBJ1-4; D remains unclear. The DNA for the CDR3 is TGTGCCAGCAGTGAGGACTCGGATGAAAAACTGTTTTTT. This gives the protein CASSEDSDEKLFF.